This T cell receptor (beta chain) was identified during a study of T cells in narcolepsy. A note on this clone: No antigen is known for it.

Study-level findings and limits: Blood of same and different patients, but not healthy controls, reportedly held recurring autoreactive clonotypes.

The table came from immunoSEQ multiplex PCR; TCRdb's copy has only in-frame clones and leaves some out. The sample has approximately 40,000 clones, 88% seen once. This CDR3 region has 15 residues. V lost 4 bases, J lost 0 bases, and 10 bases lay in between. From germline, CDR1 is PRHDT and CDR2 FYEKMQ (reference sequence). This chain uses TRBV13 with TRBJ2-1; D possibly corresponds to TRBD2 (6 bases). Sequenced sample: CD45RA- memory CD4+ T cells from PBMCs. The receptor was isolated from a human donor with narcolepsy. In DNA, the CDR3 is TGTGCCAGCAGCTCAGGACTACTCTCCTACAATGAGCAGTTCTTC. It specifies CASSSGLLSYNEQFF.